Presented here are 24 T cell receptor beta chains from one specimen sequenced in a study of T-cell reconstitution after alpha-beta-depleted transplantation in children. For TCRbeta, the library was prepared with unique molecular identifiers. TCRdb reprocessed the PCR reads with MiXCR, giving one entry per CDR3 protein. The sample holds about 610,000 distinct CDR3 sequences, about 10% seen once. The starting material was PBMCs from the stem cell graft donor, obtained from the stem cell graft. The receptors shown here come from a human donor who donated a stem cell graft to a child with acute myeloid leukemia.

In its sample, this clonotype was seen many times. V gene TRBV7-2 combines with J gene TRBJ2-3; no reliable D call. The germline CDR1 and CDR2 sequences are SGHTA and FQGNSA. This CDR3 has 16 amino acids. Trimming cost V 1 base and J 0 bases, with 11 bases left between them. This chain's CDR3 is CASSLGRGTSTDTQYF. The CDR3 nucleotides are TGTGCCAGCAGCTTAGGGAGAGGTACAAGCACAGATACGCAGTATTTT.

The rearrangement uses TRBV20-1 and TRBJ1-1; TRBD1 matches at 8 bases. The V gene end was trimmed by 2 bases and the J gene end by 4 bases; junction bases not matched to a gene: 6. Germline CDR1 DFQATT, CDR2 SNEGSKA (reference sequence). The CDR3 runs to 14 residues. CDR3 sequence reads: CSARTGGMFTEAFF. CDR3 nucleotide sequence: TGCAGTGCTAGAACAGGGGGTATGTTCACTGAAGCTTTCTTT.

The V and J genes are TRBV30 and TRBJ1-6; D perhaps matches TRBD1 (6 bases). With 2 bases removed from V and 9 bases from J, the gap between germline ends came to 17 bases. There are 15 residues in the CDR3. Per germline, CDR1 GTSNPN and CDR2 SVGIG (reference sequence). The CDR3 DNA follows: TGTGCCTGGAGTACCGGACCGCGAGGGGGTTCACCCCTCCACTTT. Translation gives CAWSTGPRGGSPLHF.

V and J are TRBV29-1 and TRBJ2-7; 9 bases match TRBD1. The V segment lost 3 bases and the J segment 7 bases; nucleotides outside the gene matches: 7. The CDR3 runs to 13 residues. Germline lookup yields CDR1 SQVTM and CDR2 ANQGSEA. CDR3 sequence: CSVDKTGGGEQYF. DNA of the CDR3: TGCAGCGTTGATAAAACAGGGGGCGGGGAGCAGTACTTC.

The V gene is TRBV4-2, the J gene TRBJ2-7, with 8 positions matching TRBD1. The CDR3 length is 15 residues. Germline-derived CDR1 and CDR2 are LGHNA and YNFKEQ. The V gene end was trimmed by 8 bases and the J gene end by 0 bases; junction bases not matched to a gene: 9. CDR3 sequence (DNA): TGTGCCAGCCAGGGGGCCCCGGGCATCTCCTACGAGCAGTACTTC. Amino acids: CASQGAPGISYEQYF.

This clonotype was counted only a few times. This rearrangement joins TRBV6-2 or TRBV6-3 to TRBJ1-1, with D possibly matching TRBD1 (5 bases). Trimming stripped 2 bases from V and 1 base from J, with 17 bases between. The length of the CDR3 is 17 residues. Germline V gene lookup returns CDR1 MNHEY and CDR2 SVGEGT. The CDR3 region has the DNA TGTGCCAGCAGTTACCGGAGGGGCCTCGGGCGGAACACTGAAGCTTTCTTT. Translating it yields CASSYRRGLGRNTEAFF.

V usage is TRBV20-1 and J usage is TRBJ2-5; D perhaps matches TRBD1 (7 bases). The V gene lost 5 bases and the J gene lost 7 bases, with 17 bases spanning the gap. The CDR3 is 13 amino acids. The germline CDR1 and CDR2 sequences are DFQATT and SNEGSKA (reference sequence). CDR3 nucleotide sequence: TGCAGTGCTGGCAAACAGGGGCGGGGGACCCAGTACTTC. Its protein is CSAGKQGRGTQYF.

This clonotype was seen repeatedly, ten times or more. The chain couples TRBV7-9 to TRBJ1-1; perhaps TRBD1 as D (5 bases). This CDR3 spans 17 amino acids. V shed 5 bases and J shed 0 bases, with 19 bases lying between them. Germline V gene lookup returns CDR1 SEHNR and CDR2 FQNEAQ (reference sequence). The CDR3 here is CASSRTGGAVLNTEAFF. The CDR3 nucleotides are TGTGCCAGCAGCAGAACCGGTGGGGCAGTCTTGAACACTGAAGCTTTCTTT.

The genes are TRBV3-1 and TRBJ2-1; TRBD2 matches 7 bases. Losses at the gene ends were 11 bases for V and 3 bases for J; bases not matched to a gene: 19. Germline assignment: CDR1 LGHDT and CDR2 YNNKEL (reference sequence). This CDR3 is built from 17 residues. The CDR3 DNA reads TGTGCCTCCACCCAAGATCTGGGCGGGAGCCTCTACAATGAGCAGTTCTTC. It specifies CASTQDLGGSLYNEQFF.

The V call is TRBV11-3, the J call TRBJ2-1; a possible D gene is TRBD2 (5 bases). Germline V gene lookup returns CDR1 SGHNT and CDR2 YENEEA. There are 15 residues in the CDR3. V lost 2 bases to trimming and J lost 3 bases, with 11 bases between them. CDR3 in DNA: TGTGCCAGCAGCTTAAGCGGCACGAACTACAATGAGCAGTTCTTC. It yields the protein CASSLSGTNYNEQFF.

This clonotype has just a few counts. The rearrangement uses TRBV5-1 and TRBJ2-5, with D unclear. The V and J ends lost 7 bases and 5 bases respectively, with 9 bases between them. The CDR3 has 11 residues. CDR1 is SGHRS, CDR2 YFSETQ, per germline. In nucleotides, the CDR3 is TGCGCCAGCGGGCTTCCGGAGACCCAGTACTTC. Protein product: CASGLPETQYF.

The rearrangement uses TRBV30 and TRBJ2-1, with D possibly TRBD2 on 5 matching bases. Trimming removed 2 bases at V and 10 bases at J, with 9 bases between. The CDR3 length is 11 residues. In germline, CDR1 is GTSNPN, CDR2 SVGIG (reference sequence). The CDR3 region has the DNA TGTGCCTGGAGTCCACTAGAGGAGCAGTTCTTC. Protein sequence: CAWSPLEEQFF.

The rearrangement uses TRBV29-1 and TRBJ2-3; 7 bases fit TRBD2. The V segment lost 4 bases and the J segment 0 bases; nucleotides outside the gene matches: 19. The CDR3 consists of 19 residues. In germline, CDR1 is SQVTM, CDR2 ANQGSEA. The CDR3 sequence: CSVAGPMAALAASTDTQYF. The CDR3 DNA sequence: TGCAGCGTTGCTGGGCCGATGGCCGCGCTAGCGGCTAGCACAGATACGCAGTATTTT.

This clonotype was seen a few times. CDR3 sequence reads: CASSSREHGYTF. The CDR3 coding sequence is TGTGCCAGCAGTTCCAGGGAACATGGCTACACCTTC. The chain combines TRBV12-3 or TRBV12-4 with TRBJ1-2, with D possibly being TRBD1 (5 bases). The germline V and J ends were trimmed by 4 bases and 6 bases, with 9 bases remaining between them. The CDR3 totals 12 residues.

This clonotype was recorded many times. Mismatch with germline at one junction end may stem from a read error. The genes are TRBV5-1 and TRBJ2-7; 10 bases line up with TRBD2. The CDR3 runs to 13 residues. CDR1 is SGHRS and CDR2 is YFSETQ in the germline V gene. CDR3 in amino acids: CASSPSGSYEQYF. CDR3 coding DNA: TGTGCCAGCAGTCCTAGCGGGAGTTACGAGCAGTACTTC.

A few counts support this clonotype. V usage is TRBV27 and J usage is TRBJ2-3; TRBD2 aligns across 7 bases. The CDR3 covers 17 residues. With V trimmed by 1 base and J by 1 base, 8 bases remained unmatched. Per the germline V gene, CDR1 is MNHEY and CDR2 is SMNVEV (reference sequence). The CDR3 region is CASSLLGGSGGTDTQYF. DNA of the CDR3: TGTGCCAGCAGTTTATTGGGCGGGAGTGGGGGCACAGATACGCAGTATTTT.

The rearrangement joins TRBV29-1 to TRBJ1-3; D not resolved. The V and J ends lost 5 bases and 0 bases respectively, with 11 bases between them. This CDR3 has 14 amino acids. CDR1 and CDR2 from the germline V gene are SQVTM and ANQGSEA. The CDR3 sequence is CSVIGVDSGNTIYF. CDR3 nucleotides: TGCAGCGTTATAGGTGTTGACTCTGGAAACACCATATATTTT.

This clonotype was picked up many times. This chain connects TRBV28 to TRBJ2-3; tentatively, D is TRBD1 (6 bases). Germline V gene data show CDR1 as MDHEN and CDR2 as SYDVKM. The V end was cut by 7 bases, the J end by 3 bases, with 11 bases between. CDR3 length: 13 residues. In DNA form, the CDR3 reads TGTGCCAGCACCCAAGGGGGAACAGATACGCAGTATTTT. Translating it yields CASTQGGTDTQYF. Complete variable domain (other parts from reference TRBV28 and TRBJ2-3): DVKVTQSSRYLVKRTGEKVFLECVQDMDHENMFWYRQDPGLGLRLIYFSYDVKMKEKGDIPEGYSVSREKKERFSLILESASTNQTSMYLCASTQGGTDTQYFGPGTRLTVL.

This chain uses TRBV12-3 or TRBV12-4 with TRBJ1-5, with D possibly matching TRBD1 (5 bases). The CDR3 extends over 15 amino acids. V lost 3 bases and J lost 2, with 11 bases in between. CDR3 loop: CASSFGGVGNQPQHF. In DNA, the CDR3 is TGTGCCAGCAGTTTTGGGGGGGTCGGCAATCAGCCCCAGCATTTT.

The CDR3 region has the DNA TGCAGCGTTGCCGGAATGGGTGGCAATCAGCCCCAGCATTTT. Its protein product is CSVAGMGGNQPQHF. This chain connects TRBV29-1 to TRBJ1-5, with D uncertain. The V gene's germline CDR1 is SQVTM and CDR2 ANQGSEA. Trimming shortened V by 4 bases and J by 2 bases, and 12 bases separated the two germline ends. The CDR3 totals 14 residues.

The gene calls are TRBV12-3 or TRBV12-4 and TRBJ2-6, with D possibly being TRBD1 (6 bases). CDR3 length: 15 amino acids. V dropped 4 bases and J dropped 2 bases, with 9 bases sitting between them. CDR3 loop: CASSYRVAGANVLTF. CDR3 nucleotides: TGTGCCAGCAGTTACAGGGTAGCTGGGGCCAACGTCCTGACTTTC.

This clonotype was seen repeatedly, ten times or more. V usage is TRBV29-1 and J usage is TRBJ1-2; the match to TRBD1 covers 8 bases. Looked up from germline, CDR1 is SQVTM and CDR2 is ANQGSEA. The V segment lost 3 bases and the J segment 7 bases; nucleotides outside the gene matches: 7. This CDR3 is built from 13 residues. The chain's CDR3 is CSVDPGGASGYTF. The CDR3 DNA follows: TGCAGCGTTGACCCAGGGGGCGCTTCTGGCTACACCTTC.

The V and J genes are TRBV24-1 and TRBJ2-1; TRBD2 agrees at 8 bases. This CDR3 is 17 amino acids long. CDR1 and CDR2 (germline): KGHDR, SFDVKD. Trimming at V came to 3 bases and at J to 2 bases, leaving 8 bases not matched to a gene. CDR3 in amino acids: CATSDAGAGGAYNEQFF. CDR3 coding DNA: TGTGCCACCAGTGATGCCGGGGCGGGAGGTGCCTACAATGAGCAGTTCTTC.

Here the CDR3 reads CATSTTSGRGTDTQYF. CDR3 DNA: TGTGCCACCAGCACAACTAGCGGGAGAGGGACAGATACGCAGTATTTT. The V and J genes are TRBV15 and TRBJ2-3, with 11 bases that match TRBD2. V lost 4 bases to trimming and J lost 3 bases; unmatched junction nucleotides: 6. The germline V gene has CDR1 LNHNV and CDR2 YYDKDF (reference sequence). The length of the CDR3 is 16 residues.